This entry describes one T cell receptor (beta chain). Profiled with immunoSEQ multiplex PCR; TCRdb holds only in-frame clones, not every one. The data contain fewer than 1.8 million clones, 98% of them singletons. The entry originates in a study of shared clonotypes between healthy human individuals. The receptor was isolated from a man aged 25-40 years in good health. Sequencing was done on a sample of naive CD4+ T cells sorted from blood. Subset indicated: CD45RA+ positively selected.

The CDR3 nucleotides are TGTGCCAGCAGTGCAGATAGGGGGCGCGCTGAAGCTTTCTTT. Protein sequence: CASSADRGRAEAFF. The chain links TRBV2 to TRBJ1-1, with 7 positions matching TRBD1. J gave up 6 bases and V 4 bases, and 8 bases lay outside the gene matches. The CDR3 extends over 14 amino acids. CDR1 SNHLY and CDR2 FYNNEI come from the germline V gene. The complete variable domain, with remaining parts taken from reference TRBV2 and TRBJ1-1, reads EPEVTQTPSHQVTQMGQEVILRCVPISNHLYFYWYRQILGQKVEFLVSFYNNEISEKSEIFDDQFSVERPDGSNFTLKIRSTKLEDSAMYFCASSADRGRAEAFFGQGTRLTVV.